This TCR beta chain originates from a study of CD8+ T cells in alopecia areata. Points from the study as a whole: Lesional scalp, especially alopecia totalis/universalis, showed higher clonality than normal scalp.

Germline CDR1 MGHRA, CDR2 YSYEKL. The CDR3 totals 14 residues. Trimming stripped 0 bases from V and 4 bases from J, with 9 bases between. For this clone: Its target is unknown.

cDNA serving as the sequencing template came from extracted, reverse transcribed RNA. Using immunoSEQ multiplex PCR, the repertoire was profiled, and TCRdb retains in-frame clones only, with some absent. The sample lists approximately 89,000 clones, roughly half occurring once. The TCR sequence derives from a human donor with alopecia areata. Specimen: NKG2D-high CD8+ T cells sorted from blood. The chain has TRBV4-1 and TRBJ1-1; perhaps TRBD1 as D (5 bases). The CDR3 loop is CASSQDGGVTEAFF. In DNA, the CDR3 is TGCGCCAGCAGCCAAGACGGGGGTGTCACTGAAGCTTTCTTT.